This T cell receptor (beta chain) was retrieved from a study of blood T cell repertoires in COVID-19. Remarks on this clone: Other DNA sequences from this sample encode an identical CDR3 as well.

Assay: immunoSEQ multiplex PCR; the TCRdb copy retains only in-frame clones and omits some. This sample has around 250,000 clones; around nine tenths occur once, and the top ten carry about 7.1%. Looked up from germline, CDR1 is SGDLS and CDR2 is YYNGEE. The V gene lost 0 bases and the J gene lost 1 base, with 7 bases spanning the gap. CDR3 size: 14 residues. This sequence was found in an older woman with active or convalescent COVID-19. This rearrangement joins TRBV9 to TRBJ1-2; maybe TRBD1 (5 bases). What was sequenced was peripheral blood. CDR3: CASSVGDSNYGYTF. In DNA, the CDR3 is TGTGCCAGCAGCGTAGGTGACAGTAACTATGGCTACACCTTC. Full variable domain (remainder filled in from reference TRBV9 and TRBJ1-2): DSGVTQTPKHLITATGQRVTLRCSPRSGDLSVYWYQQSLDQGLQFLIQYYNGEERAKGNILERFSAQQFPDLHSELNLSSLELGDSALYFCASSVGDSNYGYTFGSGTRLTVV.